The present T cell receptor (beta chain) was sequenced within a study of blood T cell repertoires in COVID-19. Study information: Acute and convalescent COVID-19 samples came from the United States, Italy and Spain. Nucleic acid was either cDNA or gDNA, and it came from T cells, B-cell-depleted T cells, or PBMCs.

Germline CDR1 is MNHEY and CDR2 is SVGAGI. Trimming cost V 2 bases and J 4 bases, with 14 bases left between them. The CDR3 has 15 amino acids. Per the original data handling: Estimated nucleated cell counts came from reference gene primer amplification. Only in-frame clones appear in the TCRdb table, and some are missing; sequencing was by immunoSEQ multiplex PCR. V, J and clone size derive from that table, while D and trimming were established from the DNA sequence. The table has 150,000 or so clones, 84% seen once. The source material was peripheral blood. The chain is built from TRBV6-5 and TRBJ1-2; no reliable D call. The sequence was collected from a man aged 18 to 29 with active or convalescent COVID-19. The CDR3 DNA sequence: TGTGCCAGCAGTTACGACGGGAGGGCAGGCTATGGCTACACCTTC. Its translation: CASSYDGRAGYGYTF.